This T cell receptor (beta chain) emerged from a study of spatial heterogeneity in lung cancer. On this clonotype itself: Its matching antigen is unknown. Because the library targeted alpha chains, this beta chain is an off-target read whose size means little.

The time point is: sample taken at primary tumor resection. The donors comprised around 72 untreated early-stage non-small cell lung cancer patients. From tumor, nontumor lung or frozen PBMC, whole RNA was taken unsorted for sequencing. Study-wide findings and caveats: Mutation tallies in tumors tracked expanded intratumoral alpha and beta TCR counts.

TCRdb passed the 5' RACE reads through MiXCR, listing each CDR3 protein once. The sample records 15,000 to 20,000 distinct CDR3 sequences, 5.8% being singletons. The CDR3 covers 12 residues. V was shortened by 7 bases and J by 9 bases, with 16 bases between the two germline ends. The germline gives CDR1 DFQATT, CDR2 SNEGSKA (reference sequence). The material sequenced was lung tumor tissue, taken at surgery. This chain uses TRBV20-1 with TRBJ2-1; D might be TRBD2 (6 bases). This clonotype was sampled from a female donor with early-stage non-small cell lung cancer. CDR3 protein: CSGRDVFLEQFF. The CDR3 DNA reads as TGCAGTGGGAGGGACGTCTTCCTTGAGCAGTTCTTC.